The rows below give T cell receptor beta chains drawn from one sample of a study of blood T cell repertoires in COVID-19. The data were produced by immunoSEQ multiplex PCR, yet TCRdb's version contains in-frame clones alone and is incomplete. The sample has fewer than 250,000 clones, around 86% seen once. Material for sequencing was peripheral blood. The receptors stem from a woman aged 80 or over with COVID-19, enrolled during active disease. The CDR3 runs from the conserved cysteine through the conserved F or W. The D gene is left open where the match is weak. A clone size is listed for some rows: how often the clone was seen (once, few, many), or a class if it is expanded.

V gene: TRBV27
clone size: -
D gene: TRBD2
J gene: TRBJ2-3
CDR3 protein: CASSFLSGGQDTQYF
CDR3 DNA: TGTGCCAGCAGTTTTTTAAGCGGGGGGCAAGATACGCAGTATTTT

V gene: TRBV6-5
clone size: few
D gene: -
J gene: TRBJ2-7
CDR3 protein: CAAQSSHAYEQYF
CDR3 DNA: TGTGCGGCACAATCTTCACATGCCTACGAGCAGTACTTC

V gene: TRBV7-2
clone size: -
D gene: TRBD1
J gene: TRBJ1-2
CDR3 protein: CASSFNPGQGYGYTF
CDR3 DNA: TGTGCCAGCAGCTTCAACCCGGGACAGGGTTACGGCTACACCTTC

V gene: TRBV15
clone size: -
D gene: -
J gene: TRBJ2-3
CDR3 protein: CATSRDGPERRTDTQYF
CDR3 DNA: TGTGCCACCAGCAGAGATGGCCCGGAGCGACGCACAGATACGCAGTATTTT

V gene: TRBV28
clone size: -
D gene: TRBD1
J gene: TRBJ1-1
CDR3 protein: CASSPGDSMNTEAFF
CDR3 DNA: TGTGCCAGCAGTCCCGGGGACAGCATGAACACTGAAGCTTTCTTT

V gene: TRBV4-2
clone size: -
D gene: TRBD1
J gene: TRBJ1-5
CDR3 protein: CASSQQGAGQPQHF
CDR3 DNA: TGTGCCAGCAGCCAACAGGGGGCCGGCCAGCCCCAGCATTTT

V gene: TRBV4-3
clone size: once
D gene: TRBD1
J gene: TRBJ1-5
CDR3 protein: CASSQAPGGSQPQHF
CDR3 DNA: TGCGCCAGCAGCCAGGCCCCAGGGGGTAGCCAGCCCCAGCATTTT

V gene: TRBV5-6
clone size: -
D gene: TRBD1
J gene: TRBJ2-1
CDR3 protein: CASSIKGQKYNEQFF
CDR3 DNA: TGTGCCAGCAGCATTAAGGGACAGAAATACAATGAGCAGTTCTTC

V gene: TRBV2
clone size: few
D gene: TRBD1
J gene: TRBJ2-1
CDR3 protein: CASGSTGGNNEQFF
CDR3 DNA: TGTGCCAGCGGATCGACAGGGGGCAACAATGAGCAGTTCTTC

V gene: TRBV6-5
clone size: -
D gene: TRBD1
J gene: TRBJ2-7
CDR3 protein: CASGQGASGQYF
CDR3 DNA: TGTGCCAGCGGACAGGGGGCGAGTGGGCAGTACTTC

V gene: TRBV15
clone size: -
D gene: TRBD1
J gene: TRBJ1-5
CDR3 protein: CATTSDRGLNQPQHF
CDR3 DNA: TGTGCCACCACCTCTGACAGGGGACTAAATCAGCCCCAGCATTTT

V gene: TRBV27
clone size: few
D gene: TRBD1
J gene: TRBJ1-2
CDR3 protein: CASSRYPGQNYGYTF
CDR3 DNA: TGTGCCAGCAGTCGCTATCCGGGACAGAACTATGGCTACACCTTC

V gene: TRBV10-1
clone size: few
D gene: -
J gene: TRBJ2-5
CDR3 protein: CARSGFRQETQYF
CDR3 DNA: TGCGCCAGGTCAGGGTTCCGTCAAGAGACCCAGTACTTC

V gene: TRBV6-1
clone size: -
D gene: -
J gene: TRBJ2-7
CDR3 protein: CASSELRYEQYF
CDR3 DNA: TGTGCCAGCAGTGAACTCCGGTACGAGCAGTACTTC

V gene: TRBV5-4
clone size: -
D gene: TRBD2
J gene: TRBJ2-5
CDR3 protein: CASSPMTSVGETQYF
CDR3 DNA: TGTGCCAGCAGCCCGATGACTAGCGTTGGAGAGACCCAGTACTTC

V gene: TRBV14
clone size: -
D gene: -
J gene: TRBJ2-5
CDR3 protein: CASSPLGGQETQYF
CDR3 DNA: TGTGCCAGCAGCCCTTTGGGGGGACAAGAGACCCAGTACTTC

V gene: TRBV5-1
clone size: -
D gene: TRBD2
J gene: TRBJ2-1
CDR3 protein: CASSLESGGVGEQFF
CDR3 DNA: TGCGCCAGCAGCTTGGAAAGCGGGGGGGTCGGTGAGCAGTTCTTC

V gene: TRBV28
clone size: -
D gene: TRBD1
J gene: TRBJ2-5
CDR3 protein: CASSGYPRGRETQYF
CDR3 DNA: TGTGCCAGCAGTGGATACCCCAGGGGGCGAGAGACCCAGTACTTC

V gene: TRBV5-1
clone size: -
D gene: TRBD2
J gene: TRBJ2-1
CDR3 protein: CASSAGLAGGPGNEQFF
CDR3 DNA: TGCGCCAGCAGCGCCGGACTAGCGGGGGGGCCAGGCAATGAGCAGTTCTTC

V gene: TRBV6-1
clone size: -
D gene: TRBD2
J gene: TRBJ2-5
CDR3 protein: CASSDTSGPQETQYF
CDR3 DNA: TGTGCCAGCAGTGACACTAGCGGACCACAAGAGACCCAGTACTTC

V gene: TRBV20-1
clone size: -
D gene: -
J gene: TRBJ1-6
CDR3 protein: CSASMRSSYNSPLHF
CDR3 DNA: TGCAGTGCCAGTATGAGGAGCTCCTATAATTCACCCCTCCACTTT

V gene: TRBV4-2
clone size: -
D gene: -
J gene: TRBJ1-1
CDR3 protein: CASSQDQQGPLVRDAFF
CDR3 DNA: TGTGCCAGCAGCCAAGATCAACAGGGCCCTCTTGTCCGGGATGCTTTCTTT

V gene: TRBV15
clone size: -
D gene: TRBD1
J gene: TRBJ1-4
CDR3 protein: CATSREIQGGASEKLFF
CDR3 DNA: TGTGCCACCAGCAGAGAAATACAGGGGGGAGCCTCCGAGAAACTGTTTTTT

V gene: TRBV5-6
clone size: -
D gene: -
J gene: TRBJ1-2
CDR3 protein: CASSLKQAVPYGYTF
CDR3 DNA: TGTGCCAGCAGCTTAAAACAGGCCGTTCCCTATGGCTACACCTTC

V gene: TRBV9
clone size: few
D gene: -
J gene: TRBJ1-2
CDR3 protein: CASSRTGQSYGYTF
CDR3 DNA: TGTGCCAGCAGCCGCACCGGACAGTCATATGGCTACACCTTC

V gene: TRBV7-9
clone size: -
D gene: -
J gene: TRBJ1-4
CDR3 protein: CASSRREGNEKLFF
CDR3 DNA: TGTGCCAGCAGCAGGAGGGAGGGTAATGAAAAACTGTTTTTT

V gene: TRBV7-2
clone size: -
D gene: -
J gene: TRBJ1-2
CDR3 protein: CASSKDSPNYGYTF
CDR3 DNA: TGTGCCAGCAGCAAGGACAGTCCTAACTATGGCTACACCTTC

V gene: TRBV10-1
clone size: -
D gene: -
J gene: TRBJ2-5
CDR3 protein: CASSESARGQETQYF
CDR3 DNA: TGCGCCAGCAGTGAGTCTGCGCGGGGCCAAGAGACCCAGTACTTC

V gene: TRBV10-3
clone size: -
D gene: -
J gene: TRBJ1-2
CDR3 protein: CAITGGVNYGYTF
CDR3 DNA: TGTGCCATCACCGGGGGGGTGAACTATGGCTACACCTTC

V gene: TRBV28
clone size: -
D gene: TRBD1
J gene: TRBJ1-2
CDR3 protein: CASSFGTGTKYGYTF
CDR3 DNA: TGTGCCAGCAGTTTTGGGACAGGGACAAAATATGGCTACACCTTC

V gene: TRBV6-5
clone size: -
D gene: TRBD1
J gene: TRBJ1-1
CDR3 protein: CASSNPGQGIEAFF
CDR3 DNA: TGTGCCAGCAGTAATCCGGGACAGGGGATTGAAGCTTTCTTT

V gene: TRBV10-3
clone size: -
D gene: -
J gene: TRBJ1-2
CDR3 protein: CAISPGADGGYTF
CDR3 DNA: TGTGCCATCAGTCCAGGGGCTGATGGTGGCTACACCTTC

V gene: TRBV5-6
clone size: -
D gene: TRBD1
J gene: TRBJ2-2
CDR3 protein: CASSVWDRANTGELFF
CDR3 DNA: TGTGCCAGCAGCGTGTGGGACAGGGCGAACACCGGGGAGCTGTTTTTT

V gene: TRBV3-1/TRBV3-2
clone size: -
D gene: -
J gene: TRBJ1-1
CDR3 protein: CASSQALQGTTEAFF
CDR3 DNA: TGTGCCAGCAGCCAAGCCCTACAGGGTACCACTGAAGCTTTCTTT

V gene: TRBV19
clone size: -
D gene: -
J gene: TRBJ2-7
CDR3 protein: CASSIPAVGHEQYF
CDR3 DNA: TGTGCCAGTAGTATTCCCGCCGTGGGCCACGAGCAGTACTTC

V gene: TRBV7-2
clone size: -
D gene: TRBD1
J gene: TRBJ1-2
CDR3 protein: CASSRTGVGYGYTF
CDR3 DNA: TGTGCCAGCAGCCGGACAGGGGTTGGCTATGGCTACACCTTC

V gene: TRBV5-1
clone size: -
D gene: -
J gene: TRBJ2-7
CDR3 protein: CASSSPYSTGYEQYF
CDR3 DNA: TGCGCCAGCAGCTCTCCTTACTCTACAGGCTACGAGCAGTACTTC

V gene: TRBV6-5
clone size: -
D gene: -
J gene: TRBJ1-5
CDR3 protein: CASCLGLIQPQHF
CDR3 DNA: TGTGCCAGCTGCCTTGGGCTAATTCAGCCCCAGCATTTT

V gene: TRBV5-1
clone size: -
D gene: TRBD1
J gene: TRBJ1-3
CDR3 protein: CASSLEGQSSGNTIYF
CDR3 DNA: TGCGCCAGCAGCCTCGAGGGACAGAGCTCTGGAAACACCATATATTTT

V gene: TRBV6-5
clone size: -
D gene: -
J gene: TRBJ2-5
CDR3 protein: CASLLGLQETQYF
CDR3 DNA: TGTGCCAGCCTCCTGGGGCTTCAGGAGACCCAGTACTTC

V gene: TRBV19
clone size: -
D gene: -
J gene: TRBJ2-2
CDR3 protein: CASRLPRTVNTGELFF
CDR3 DNA: TGTGCCAGTAGACTGCCCCGGACAGTGAACACCGGGGAGCTGTTTTTT

V gene: TRBV13
clone size: -
D gene: TRBD1
J gene: TRBJ1-1
CDR3 protein: CASSPPSGTVNTEAFF
CDR3 DNA: TGTGCCAGCAGTCCTCCGTCCGGGACAGTGAACACTGAAGCTTTCTTT

V gene: TRBV7-9
clone size: -
D gene: -
J gene: TRBJ1-2
CDR3 protein: CASSFDGPYGYTF
CDR3 DNA: TGTGCCAGCAGCTTCGATGGCCCCTATGGCTACACCTTC

V gene: TRBV30
clone size: -
D gene: -
J gene: TRBJ2-7
CDR3 protein: CAWSVAGNEQYF
CDR3 DNA: TGTGCCTGGAGTGTAGCAGGGAACGAGCAGTACTTC

V gene: TRBV30
clone size: -
D gene: TRBD1
J gene: TRBJ1-1
CDR3 protein: CAWGRGQQAFF
CDR3 DNA: TGTGCCTGGGGACGGGGACAGCAAGCTTTCTTT

V gene: TRBV6-4
clone size: -
D gene: -
J gene: TRBJ1-1
CDR3 protein: CASSAQSNTEAFF
CDR3 DNA: TGTGCCAGCAGTGCGCAGTCGAACACTGAAGCTTTCTTT